This T cell receptor beta chain was obtained from a study of blood T cell repertoires in COVID-19. At the level of the study: Acute and convalescent COVID-19 specimens originated in the United States, Italy and Spain. From T cells, B-cell-depleted T cells, or PBMCs came the material, which was cDNA or gDNA.

From germline, CDR1 is MNHEY and CDR2 SVGAGI. V lost 5 bases, J lost 5 bases, and 13 bases lay in between. The CDR3 runs 15 residues. In the study's own analysis: Scientists estimated how many nucleated cells there were by amplifying reference gene primers. Method: immunoSEQ multiplex PCR; TCRdb's copy keeps in-frame clones and lacks some. Clonal size and the V and J genes are those of that table, whereas D and trimming came from the DNA. The sample carries around 220,000 clones, 65% to 90% recorded once. This clone was seen a handful of times. Sequencing was performed on peripheral blood. The rearrangement uses TRBV6-5 and TRBJ1-6; D perhaps matches TRBD1 (5 bases). The receptor's source is a man aged 50 to 60 with acute or convalescent COVID-19. The CDR3 DNA reads as TGTGCCAGCAGTCTCGACAGCCCCCATAATTCACCCCTCCACTTT. Its translation is CASSLDSPHNSPLHF.